The rows below give T cell receptor beta chains drawn from one sample of a study of blood T cells in healthy people across ages. TCRdb re-called the 5' RACE reads with MiXCR, one entry per CDR3 protein. The sample shows hundreds of thousands of distinct CDR3 sequences, just over 55% of them seen only once. The specimen was blood. These TCRs come from a man aged 40-55 years in good health. Both conserved end residues are part of each CDR3. The order of the fields is D gene, clone size, J gene, V gene, CDR3 protein, CDR3 DNA. A D gene is named only where the DNA matches it firmly. Expanded clones are given a class, and other clones once, few, many or no size at all.

>.|.|TRBJ2-1|TRBV29-1
CSVETRGREQFF
TGCAGCGTTGAGACTCGTGGTCGGGAGCAGTTCTTC
>.|.|TRBJ2-1|TRBV20-1
CSAREPGEASYNEQFF
TGCAGTGCTAGAGAGCCGGGGGAGGCCTCCTACAATGAGCAGTTCTTC
>.|.|TRBJ2-3|TRBV20-1
CSAGGDAGASDTQYF
TGCAGTGCTGGTGGGGATGCAGGGGCATCAGATACGCAGTATTTT
>.|few|TRBJ1-2|TRBV7-2
CASSQDHYGYTF
TGTGCCAGCAGCCAGGATCACTATGGCTACACCTTC
>TRBD2|.|TRBJ2-1|TRBV6-1
CASREGLADNNEQFF
TGTGCCAGCAGGGAGGGACTAGCGGATAACAATGAGCAGTTCTTC
>.|.|TRBJ1-4|TRBV4-3
CASSQDRAGIGEKLFF
TGCGCCAGCAGCCAAGATCGGGCGGGAATTGGGGAAAAACTGTTTTTT
>.|.|TRBJ2-7|TRBV5-6
CASSLLAATSSYEQYF
TGTGCCAGCAGCTTGTTGGCCGCCACGAGCTCCTACGAGCAGTACTTC
>.|few|TRBJ1-6|TRBV4-1
CASSQDLYPSNNSPLHF
TGCGCCAGCAGCCAAGATTTGTATCCCAGCAATAATTCACCCCTCCACTTT
>.|.|TRBJ2-1|TRBV7-8
CASSPSWRTIYNEQFF
TGTGCCAGCAGCCCCAGTTGGAGAACAATTTACAATGAGCAGTTCTTC
>TRBD2|.|TRBJ2-3|TRBV13
CASSSRTGLAGVPDTQYF
TGTGCCAGCAGCTCGCGTACCGGACTAGCGGGGGTACCAGATACGCAGTATTTT
>.|.|TRBJ2-3|TRBV18
CASSPKQGLGSGDTQYF
TGTGCCAGCTCACCCAAACAGGGTTTGGGGAGTGGAGATACGCAGTATTTT
>TRBD2|.|TRBJ2-7|TRBV6-1
CASSLNGPGGSSYNEQYF
TGTGCCAGCAGCCTCAATGGGCCGGGCGGGAGCTCCTACAATGAGCAGTACTTC
>TRBD2|.|TRBJ2-7|TRBV6-6
CASSLIGTSGKYEQYF
TGTGCCAGCAGTTTAATAGGGACTAGCGGAAAATACGAGCAGTACTTC
>.|.|TRBJ2-7|TRBV28
CASQLGTYEQYF
TGTGCCAGTCAACTCGGGACCTACGAGCAGTACTTC
>TRBD1|many|TRBJ2-7|TRBV10-3
CAIRHTGTGYEQYF
TGTGCCATCAGGCACACCGGGACAGGGTACGAGCAGTACTTC
>TRBD2|.|TRBJ2-5|TRBV10-2
CASSDGTSAPGNEQYF
TGCGCCAGCAGTGATGGGACTAGCGCCCCTGGAAATGAGCAGTACTTC
>.|.|TRBJ2-5|TRBV15
CATSSQGTYQETQYF
TGTGCCACCAGCAGCCAGGGCACCTACCAAGAGACCCAGTACTTC
>.|once|TRBJ2-5|TRBV6-5
CASSRARGIGEQYF
TGTGCCAGCAGTAGGGCTAGAGGTATTGGTGAGCAGTACTTC
>.|.|TRBJ1-6|TRBV7-8
CASSLRRNQGSPLHF
TGTGCCAGCAGCTTACGGAGGAACCAAGGGTCACCCCTCCACTTT
>.|.|TRBJ2-4|TRBV6-6
CASSRDQSAKNIQYF
TGTGCCAGCAGTCGGGACCAATCGGCCAAAAACATTCAGTACTTC
>TRBD1|few|TRBJ2-6|TRBV27
CASRAGGFSGANVLTF
TGTGCCAGCCGGGCAGGGGGATTCTCTGGGGCCAACGTCCTGACTTTC
>.|.|TRBJ1-5|TRBV12-3/TRBV12-4
CASSPRLNRQPQHF
TGTGCCAGCAGTCCCCGGTTGAATCGTCAGCCCCAGCATTTT
>TRBD1|.|TRBJ2-7|TRBV7-9
CASSAGTGVYEQYF
TGTGCCAGCAGCGCCGGGACAGGGGTTTACGAGCAGTACTTC
>.|.|TRBJ1-5|TRBV20-1
CSVGPRTGYQPQHF
TGCAGTGTAGGACCGAGAACAGGCTATCAGCCCCAGCATTTT
>TRBD1|.|TRBJ2-2|TRBV20-1
CSARRTGSNTGELFF
TGCAGTGCTAGACGGACAGGGTCGAACACCGGGGAGCTGTTTTTT
>.|.|TRBJ2-1|TRBV4-2
CASSQVGGSTYNEQFF
TGTGCCAGCAGCCAAGTTGGGGGATCCACCTACAATGAGCAGTTCTTC
>.|.|TRBJ1-4|TRBV7-2
CASSLVGRVNEKLFF
TGTGCCAGCAGCTTAGTGGGCAGGGTTAATGAAAAACTGTTTTTT
>.|.|TRBJ1-6|TRBV3-1
CASSLTLLSGALHF
TGTGCCAGCAGCCTCACATTGCTCAGCGGGGCCCTCCACTTT
>TRBD2|.|TRBJ2-1|TRBV4-1
CASSQDRGVAGGSSYNEQFF
TGCGCCAGCAGCCAAGATAGGGGGGTAGCGGGAGGGAGCTCCTACAATGAGCAGTTCTTC
>TRBD2|few|TRBJ2-7|TRBV20-1
CSAVAGSNEQYF
TGCAGTGCTGTAGCGGGGTCAAATGAGCAGTACTTC
>TRBD1|.|TRBJ2-1|TRBV4-2
CASSQDSGRVTGGGFF
TGTGCCAGCAGCCAAGATAGCGGCAGAGTTACAGGGGGCGGGTTCTTC
>.|.|TRBJ2-7|TRBV5-1
CASSSSGTTTGEQYF
TGCGCCAGCAGCTCCTCCGGGACAACCACGGGGGAGCAGTACTTC
>.|.|TRBJ2-7|TRBV28
CASSFGYSYEQYF
TGTGCCAGCAGTTTCGGCTACAGCTACGAGCAGTACTTC
>.|few|TRBJ2-5|TRBV6-2/TRBV6-3
CASSYRSGQWETQYF
TGTGCCAGCAGTTACAGGTCCGGGCAGTGGGAGACCCAGTACTTC
>.|.|TRBJ1-3|TRBV12-3/TRBV12-4
CASMQTPAGNTIYF
TGTGCCAGCATGCAAACGCCTGCTGGAAACACCATATATTTT
>.|few|TRBJ2-2|TRBV7-3
CASSFTGGPNTGELFF
TGTGCCAGCAGCTTTACTGGCGGGCCCAACACCGGGGAGCTGTTTTTT
>.|.|TRBJ2-4|TRBV2
CASRRGAKNIQYF
TGTGCCAGCCGACGTGGGGCCAAAAACATTCAGTACTTC
>.|few|TRBJ2-3|TRBV29-1
CSFGEGDTQYF
TGCAGCTTTGGGGAAGGAGATACGCAGTATTTT
>.|once|TRBJ2-3|TRBV5-1
CASSQNDQTMDTQYF
TGCGCCAGCAGCCAAAACGACCAAACCATGGATACGCAGTATTTT
>.|few|TRBJ2-3|TRBV2
CASRENTDTQYF
TGTGCCAGCAGGGAAAATACAGATACGCAGTATTTT
>.|.|TRBJ2-5|TRBV24-1
CAAGGDPETQYF
TGTGCCGCAGGAGGGGATCCAGAGACCCAGTACTTC
>.|.|TRBJ2-3|TRBV7-9
CASSNRDGVVDTQYF
TGTGCCAGCAGCAACCGGGACGGGGTGGTTGATACGCAGTATTTT
>.|few|TRBJ2-5|TRBV20-1
CSARGEVWAETQYF
TGCAGTGCTAGAGGAGAGGTGTGGGCAGAGACCCAGTACTTC
>.|few|TRBJ2-7|TRBV15
CATSGATGYEQYF
TGTGCCACCAGCGGAGCCACGGGGTACGAGCAGTACTTC